This TCR beta chain is drawn from a study of graft-versus-host responses after intestinal transplantation. Study summary: All of the recipients had induction that used anti-thymocyte globulin, then tacrolimus and steroids for approximately 3 years.

The ends lost 7 bases at V and 3 bases at J; junction bases unmatched: 4. CDR3 length: 14 amino acids. CDR1 MGHDK and CDR2 SYGVNS come from the germline V gene. General study results and limits: Where graft-donor T cell macrochimerism was present, patients had high graft-versus-host to host-versus-graft clonal ratios in allografts. Peak levels of circulating GvH clones tracked with early post-transplant HvG declines.

Details on this clone: Its antigen is unidentified.

The protocol was immunoSEQ multiplex PCR, while the TCRdb copy is restricted to in-frame clones and leaves out a portion. This sample has tens of thousands of clones, with approximately 80% found just once. Sequencing was performed on unstimulated CD8+ T cells sorted from spleen or lymph node cells, taken before intestinal transplant. The V and J genes are TRBV25-1 and TRBJ2-5; TRBD2 matches 11 bases. The sequence was obtained from a human donor who received an intestinal transplant. CDR3 nucleotide sequence: TGTGCCAGCACGGGACTAGCGGAAGAAGAGACCCAGTACTTC. It is translated as CASTGLAEEETQYF.